The T cell receptor beta chain under discussion was sequenced for a study of OX40 agonist ivuxolimab in advanced cancers. Assay used: immunoSEQ multiplex PCR; TCRdb lists only in-frame clones, some missing. The sample lists 80,000 to 90,000 clones; about 80% were seen once. V dropped 0 bases and J dropped 8 bases, with 14 bases sitting between them. The length of the CDR3 is 15 residues. Germline V CDR1 and CDR2: MGHRA, YSYEKL. This clone has a single count. The chain combines TRBV4-1 with TRBJ2-1, with D perhaps being TRBD1 or TRBD2 (6 bases each). The material sequenced was CD4+ or CD8+ T cells sorted from blood, taken in a trial of the OX40 agonist ivuxolimab. The source of this sequence is an adult with an advanced solid tumor such as melanoma, head and neck, liver or kidney cancer. The chain's CDR3 is CASSQDGGRGDEQFF. The DNA for the CDR3 is TGCGCCAGCAGCCAAGATGGGGGGCGGGGTGATGAGCAGTTCTTC.